This TCR beta chain was observed in a study of blood T cell repertoires in COVID-19. Study at large: Specimens from acute and convalescent COVID-19 originated in the United States, Italy and Spain.

The V and J ends lost 5 bases and 3 bases, in that order; junction bases with no gene match: 6. Germline-derived CDR1 and CDR2 are MNHEY and SVGAGI. The CDR3 extends over 15 amino acids. Produced via immunoSEQ multiplex PCR; TCRdb's table is partial and in-frame only. This sample has about 120,000 clones, with less than 85% found just once. The sequenced material came from peripheral blood. V usage is TRBV6-5 and J usage is TRBJ2-7, with 11 bases identical to TRBD2. The receptor was isolated from a human donor with acute or convalescent COVID-19. The donor label of this sample is uncertain. The CDR3 spells CASSLAGGPIYEQYF. Here the CDR3 DNA reads TGTGCCAGCAGTCTAGCGGGGGGCCCGATCTACGAGCAGTACTTC.